The clone carrying this TCR beta chain has a handful of counts. This entry comes from a study of blood T cell repertoires in COVID-19. Study background: Whether acute or convalescent, the COVID-19 samples came from the United States, Italy and Spain.

In the original workflow: Amplification with reference gene primers provided the estimates of nucleated cell counts. The assay was immunoSEQ multiplex PCR, and TCRdb's table has in-frame clones only and misses some. That table gives V, J and clone size, and the DNA gave D and trimming. The top ten hold around 9.6% of the sample, which has about 240,000 clones, about 79% seen once. The CDR3 totals 18 residues. Germline CDR1 and CDR2: MDHEN and SYDVKM. V dropped 2 bases and J dropped 0 bases, with 17 bases sitting between them. The sequenced sample was peripheral blood. The TCR comes from a woman of 80 years or more with acute or convalescent COVID-19. The chain joins TRBV28 to TRBJ1-3, with D tentatively TRBD1 (6 bases). The CDR3 sequence: CASSLPRGGGNSGNTIYF. The DNA for the CDR3 is TGTGCCAGCAGTTTACCTAGGGGGGGTGGAAACTCTGGAAACACCATATATTTT.